This T cell receptor beta chain was captured in a study of T-cell memory formation after mild COVID-19. From the 5' RACE reads, TCRdb called clonotypes with MiXCR, one entry per CDR3 protein. The sample has 110,000 to 150,000 distinct CDR3 sequences, approximately 25% seen once. CDR3 length: 16 residues. Germline CDR1 SNHLY, CDR2 FYNNEI. The V and J ends lost 3 bases and 5 bases, in that order; junction bases with no gene match: 12. The gene calls are TRBV2 and TRBJ2-5, with 7 bases identical to TRBD1. The specimen sequenced was PBMCs or a T cell subset sorted from them (not recorded which). The source of this sequence is an adult woman who had mild COVID-19 (a few samples of this study predate the infection). Cell type and time point are not known. The CDR3 loop is CASSESRVTGVETQYF. The CDR3 DNA reads as TGTGCCAGCAGTGAGAGTCGGGTAACAGGGGTTGAGACCCAGTACTTC.